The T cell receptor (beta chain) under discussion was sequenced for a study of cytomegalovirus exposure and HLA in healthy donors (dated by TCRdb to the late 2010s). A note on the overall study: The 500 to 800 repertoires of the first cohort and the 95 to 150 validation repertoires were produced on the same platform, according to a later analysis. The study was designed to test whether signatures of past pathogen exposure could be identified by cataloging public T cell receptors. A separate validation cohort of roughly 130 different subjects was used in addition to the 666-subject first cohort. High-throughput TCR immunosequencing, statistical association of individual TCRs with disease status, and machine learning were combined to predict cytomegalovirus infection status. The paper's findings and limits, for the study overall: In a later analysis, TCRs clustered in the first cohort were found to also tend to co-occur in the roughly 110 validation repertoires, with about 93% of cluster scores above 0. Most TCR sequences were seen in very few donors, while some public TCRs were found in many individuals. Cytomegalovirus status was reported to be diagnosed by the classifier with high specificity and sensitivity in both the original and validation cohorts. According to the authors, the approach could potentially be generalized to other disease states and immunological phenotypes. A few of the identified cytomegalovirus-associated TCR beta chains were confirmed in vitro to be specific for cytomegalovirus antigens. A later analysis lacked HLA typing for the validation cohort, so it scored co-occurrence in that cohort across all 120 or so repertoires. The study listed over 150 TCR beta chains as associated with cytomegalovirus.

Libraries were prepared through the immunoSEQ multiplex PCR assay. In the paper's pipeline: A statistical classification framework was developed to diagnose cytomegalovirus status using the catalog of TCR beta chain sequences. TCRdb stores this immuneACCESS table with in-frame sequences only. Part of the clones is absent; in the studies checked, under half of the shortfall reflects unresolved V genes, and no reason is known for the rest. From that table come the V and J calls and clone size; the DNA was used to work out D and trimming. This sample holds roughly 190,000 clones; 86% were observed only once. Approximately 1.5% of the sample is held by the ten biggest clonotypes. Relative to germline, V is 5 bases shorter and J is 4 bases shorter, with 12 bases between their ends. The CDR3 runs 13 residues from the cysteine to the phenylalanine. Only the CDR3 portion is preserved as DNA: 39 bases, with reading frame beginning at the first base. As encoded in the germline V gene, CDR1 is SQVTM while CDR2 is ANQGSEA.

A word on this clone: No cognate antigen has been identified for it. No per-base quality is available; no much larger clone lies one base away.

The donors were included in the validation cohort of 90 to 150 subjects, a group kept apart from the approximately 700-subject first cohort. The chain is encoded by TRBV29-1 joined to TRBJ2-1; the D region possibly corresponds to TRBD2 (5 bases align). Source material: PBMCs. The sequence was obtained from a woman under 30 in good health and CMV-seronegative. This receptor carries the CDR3 CSVNDGIYNEQFF. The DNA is TGCAGCGTTAATGACGGGATTTACAATGAGCAGTTCTTC.